The clone carrying this T cell receptor (beta chain) has only one observation. Its antigen is unidentified. This sample was included in a study of T cell responses to AZD1222 COVID-19 vaccine. Whole-study findings and limits: Baseline seropositivity occurred in only 5 or 6 AZD1222 recipients. Close to half of all spike-specific TCRs reportedly target regions of the variants that are unmutated. Donors were largely white British and mainly female; clonal diversity was possibly underestimated.

This table comes from immunoSEQ multiplex PCR, and its TCRdb copy is limited to in-frame clones, with some not included. The sample lists about 99,000 clones; about 93% were seen once. Trimming shortened V by 2 bases and J by 7 bases, and 11 bases separated the two germline ends. The CDR3 extends over 14 amino acids. Germline V lookup: CDR1 MNHNS, CDR2 SASEGT. The receptor was derived from an adult in good health. The material sequenced was peripheral blood, taken on day 0 of AZD1222 vaccination. The chain couples TRBV6-1 to TRBJ2-2; D assignment may be TRBD1 or TRBD2 (5 bases each). The chain's CDR3 is CASSESWGIGELFF. For the CDR3, the DNA is TGTGCCAGCAGTGAATCTTGGGGGATCGGGGAGCTGTTTTTT.